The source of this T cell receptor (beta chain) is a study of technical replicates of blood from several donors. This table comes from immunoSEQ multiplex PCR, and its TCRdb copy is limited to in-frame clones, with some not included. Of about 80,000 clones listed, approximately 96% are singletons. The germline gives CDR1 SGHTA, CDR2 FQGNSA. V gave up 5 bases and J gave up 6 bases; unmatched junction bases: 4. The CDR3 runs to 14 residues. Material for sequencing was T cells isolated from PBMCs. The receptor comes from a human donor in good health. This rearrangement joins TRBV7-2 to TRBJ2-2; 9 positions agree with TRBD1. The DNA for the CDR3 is TGTGCCAGCAGCCCACAGGGGGCCGCCGGGGAGCTGTTTTTT. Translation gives CASSPQGAAGELFF.